This TCR beta chain was profiled in a study of post-analysis software for immune sequencing data. Study-wide context: Courses of disease covered relapsing-remitting, secondary progressive and progressive-relapsing multiple sclerosis.

On this clonotype itself: Its antigen is unknown.

Prepared TCR beta cDNA libraries contained unique molecular identifiers. cDNA molecules numbering around 500,000 came from approximately 0.91 to 9.4 million T cells. Via MiXCR, TCRdb re-called the PCR reads, giving one row per CDR3 protein. The repertoire holds about 570,000 distinct CDR3 sequences, with 30% to 40% as singletons. Study-level findings and limits: Significantly lower normalized Chao1 diversity was found in patients with multiple sclerosis relative to controls. Elevated frequency relative to controls characterized several TRBV segments in patients, TRBV5-6, TRBV5-1 and TRBV20-1 among them.

Trimming at V came to 8 bases and at J to 4 bases, leaving 6 bases not matched to a gene. Per the germline V gene, CDR1 is SQVTM and CDR2 is ANQGSEA. This CDR3 contains 12 residues. Sequencing was carried out using blood. The chain recombines TRBV29-1 with TRBJ2-3, with TRBD1 matching 7 bases. The TCR originated in a girl younger than 18 with multiple sclerosis. In nucleotides, the CDR3 is TGCAGCATAAGACAGGGATCAGATACGCAGTATTTT. Amino acid sequence: CSIRQGSDTQYF.